The 32 T cell receptor beta chains in this list originate from one sample, sequenced in a study of T cell responses to AZD1222 COVID-19 vaccine. TCRdb keeps only in-frame clones here, not all; method: immunoSEQ multiplex PCR. The sample records under 150,000 clones, about 94% being singletons. The specimen comprised peripheral blood, sampled on day 0 of AZD1222 vaccination. These TCRs come from an adult in good health.

This rearrangement joins TRBV28 to TRBJ1-2; D is perhaps TRBD1 (6 bases). V gave up 2 bases and J gave up 8 bases, with 9 bases separating them. CDR3 length: 12 amino acids. CDR1 and CDR2 from the germline V gene are MDHEN and SYDVKM. The CDR3 region is CASSLGGLGYTF. The CDR3, as DNA: TGTGCCAGCAGTTTAGGGGGGCTCGGCTACACCTTC.

The V and J genes are TRBV5-1 and TRBJ2-7; D is undetermined. Germline values: CDR1 SGHRS, CDR2 YFSETQ. The CDR3 length is 13 residues. Between the trimmed V and J ends, which lost 2 bases and 3 bases, there was a span of 9 bases. The CDR3 spells CASSFPPNYEQYF. The DNA of the CDR3 is TGCGCCAGCAGCTTTCCACCTAACTACGAGCAGTACTTC. Using reference TRBV5-1 and TRBJ2-7 for the parts outside the CDR3, the full variable domain is KAGVTQTPRYLIKTRGQQVTLSCSPISGHRSVSWYQQTPGQGLQFLFEYFSETQRNKGNFPGRFSGRQFSNSRSEMNVSTLELGDSALYLCASSFPPNYEQYFGPGTRLTVT.

A remark on this clone: The final CDR3 position lacks the conserved phenylalanine or tryptophan, pointing to a likely read error. Because the CDR3's place on the DNA is in doubt, the DNA is left out and the CDR3 is given as listed by TCRdb. V gene TRBV21-1 combines with J gene TRBJ1-1. TRBV21-1 is described as a pseudogene. The CDR3 numbers 15 amino acids, ends counted. Here the CDR3 reads CASKTRGPGYGPKES.

The chain combines TRBV2 with TRBJ1-3; D uncertain. CDR3 size: 14 residues. The germline V gene encodes CDR1 SNHLY and CDR2 FYNNEI. V lost 6 bases and J lost 0, with 9 bases in between. The CDR3 DNA follows: TGTGCCAGCAGCCCCGGTTCCTCTGGAAACACCATATATTTT. It translates to CASSPGSSGNTIYF. The variable domain in full, completed from reference TRBV2 and TRBJ1-3, reads EPEVTQTPSHQVTQMGQEVILRCVPISNHLYFYWYRQILGQKVEFLVSFYNNEISEKSEIFDDQFSVERPDGSNFTLKIRSTKLEDSAMYFCASSPGSSGNTIYFGEGSWLTVV.

The rearrangement uses TRBV9 and TRBJ2-5; 14 positions match TRBD2. This CDR3 comprises 18 residues. CDR1 is SGDLS, CDR2 YYNGEE, per germline. The V segment lost 0 bases and the J segment 2 bases; nucleotides outside the gene matches: 6. CDR3 nucleotides: TGTGCCAGCAGCGTAGTTGGGACTAGCGGGGGCTCTCAAGAGACCCAGTACTTC. Protein product: CASSVVGTSGGSQETQYF.

The CDR3 region has the DNA TGCGCCAGCAGCTTCGGGGACACCACCTCTGGAAACACCATATATTTT. Its translation: CASSFGDTTSGNTIYF. The chain combines TRBV5-1 with TRBJ1-3; D possibly corresponds to TRBD1 (6 bases). The CDR3 has 16 amino acids. V gave up 2 bases and J gave up 0 bases, with 12 bases separating them. From germline, CDR1 is SGHRS and CDR2 YFSETQ. The full variable domain, its missing parts supplied by reference TRBV5-1 and TRBJ1-3, is KAGVTQTPRYLIKTRGQQVTLSCSPISGHRSVSWYQQTPGQGLQFLFEYFSETQRNKGNFPGRFSGRQFSNSRSEMNVSTLELGDSALYLCASSFGDTTSGNTIYFGEGSWLTVV.

This chain uses TRBV19 with TRBJ1-5; 7 nucleotides align to TRBD1. J was trimmed by 4 bases and V by 3 bases; bases with no gene match: 3. CDR1 LNHDA and CDR2 SQIVND come from the germline V gene (reference sequence). The CDR3 loop spans 14 amino acids. CDR3 coding DNA: TGTGCCAGTAGTATGGGACAGAAGAATCAGCCCCAGCATTTT. It yields the protein CASSMGQKNQPQHF. Variable domain in full (rest from reference TRBV19 and TRBJ1-5): DGGITQSPKYLFRKEGQNVTLSCEQNLNHDAMYWYRQDPGQGLRLIYYSQIVNDFQKGDIAEGYSVSREKKESFPLTVTSAQKNPTAFYLCASSMGQKNQPQHFGDGTRLSIL.

The chain recombines TRBV19 with TRBJ1-2; D possibly corresponds to TRBD1 (5 bases). V lost 5 bases and J 8 bases, leaving 15 bases between the germline ends. The CDR3 extends over 13 amino acids. Per germline, CDR1 LNHDA and CDR2 SQIVND (reference sequence). The CDR3: CASSVATRGGYTF. CDR3 DNA sequence: TGTGCCAGTAGTGTAGCGACTCGGGGGGGCTACACCTTC.

The chain uses TRBV6-2 or TRBV6-3 and TRBJ1-5, with D unresolved. This CDR3 comprises 14 residues. Looked up from germline, CDR1 is MNHEY and CDR2 is SVGEGT. Deletions cut 3 bases from V and 5 bases from J, with 11 bases between. The CDR3 nucleotides read TGTGCCAGCAGTTATAGAGCCCCGGATCAGCCCCAGCATTTT. It codes for CASSYRAPDQPQHF.

The V gene is TRBV25-1, the J gene TRBJ1-2, with D hard to call. This CDR3 is 13 amino acids long. The germline CDR1 and CDR2 sequences are MGHDK and SYGVNS. V was cut by 0 bases and J by 7 bases, with 9 bases left in between. In DNA, the CDR3 is TGTGCCAGCAGTGAATACGGGGAAGGTGGCTACACCTTC. It encodes CASSEYGEGGYTF.

The V call is TRBV7-9, the J call TRBJ1-3, with D uncertain. The CDR3 length is 14 residues. Germline values: CDR1 SEHNR, CDR2 FQNEAQ (reference sequence). V gave up 8 bases and J gave up 1 base, with 12 bases separating them. For the CDR3, the DNA is TGTGCCAGCGACCTGCTATTATCTGGAAACACCATATATTTT. It specifies CASDLLLSGNTIYF.

V is TRBV7-6 and J is TRBJ1-1; 7 bases line up with TRBD1. Looked up from germline, CDR1 is SGHVS and CDR2 is FNYEAQ. V gave up 2 bases and J gave up 0 bases; unmatched junction bases: 9. The CDR3 is 17 residues long. CDR3 loop: CASSLSGQRMMNTEAFF. The CDR3 DNA is TGTGCCAGCAGCTTATCGGGACAGCGGATGATGAACACTGAAGCTTTCTTT.

The chain carries TRBV7-9 and TRBJ1-1, with TRBD1 as a possible D gene (6 bases). Trimming removed 5 bases from V and 5 bases from J, with 12 bases in between. This CDR3 has 13 residues. Germline V gene lookup returns CDR1 SEHNR and CDR2 FQNEAQ (reference sequence). The CDR3 here is CASSPWTDTEAFF. DNA for the CDR3: TGTGCCAGCAGCCCATGGACAGATACTGAAGCTTTCTTT.

V gene TRBV10-3 combines with J gene TRBJ1-6, with D perhaps matching TRBD1 (6 bases). The ends were cut back, 0 bases at V and 14 bases at J, with 23 bases in the middle. The CDR3 covers 17 residues. The V gene's germline CDR1 is ENHRY and CDR2 SYGVKD. The CDR3 spells CAISESGGRQGYFTLHF. The CDR3 nucleotides read TGTGCCATCAGTGAGTCGGGGGGCCGGCAGGGATACTTCACCCTCCACTTT.

On this clone itself: The germline gene is not matched at one end of the junction; a read error may be the cause. V is TRBV20-1 and J is TRBJ2-3; 8 bases align to TRBD2. This CDR3 spans 10 amino acids. Germline V gives CDR1 DFQATT, CDR2 SNEGSKA (reference sequence). The CDR3, as DNA: TGCAGTGCTAGAGAGCGGGGGGCCGACTTT. Translating gives CSARERGADF.

The rearrangement uses TRBV3-1 (or the pseudogene TRBV3-2) and TRBJ1-1, with D possibly being TRBD1 (5 bases). There are 15 residues in the CDR3. Germline CDR1 and CDR2: LGHDT and YNNKEL (reference sequence). V was cut by 0 bases and J by 1 base, with 9 bases left in between. CDR3 sequence reads: CASSQDQGTNTEAFF. CDR3 nucleotide sequence: TGTGCCAGCAGCCAAGACCAGGGAACGAACACTGAAGCTTTCTTT.

This chain links TRBV6-5 with TRBJ1-2; D is possibly TRBD1 (5 bases). Germline V gene sequence: CDR1 MNHEY, CDR2 SVGAGI. Deletions cut 6 bases from V and 5 bases from J, with 13 bases between. This CDR3 has 13 residues. CDR3 sequence (DNA): TGTGCCAGCAGCCACGGGGGAGGGTATGGCTACACCTTC. Protein: CASSHGGGYGYTF.

The V call is TRBV7-2, the J call TRBJ2-2; 7 bases line up with TRBD1. Germline lookup yields CDR1 SGHTA and CDR2 FQGNSA. This CDR3 spans 16 amino acids. Trimming cost V 3 bases and J 6 bases; bases outside gene matches: 10. CDR3 loop: CASSFFEGAGAGELFF. The CDR3, as DNA: TGTGCCAGCAGCTTTTTCGAGGGGGCCGGGGCCGGGGAGCTGTTTTTT.

V and J are TRBV6-1 and TRBJ1-2; TRBD1 matches 7 bases. J gave up 6 bases and V 1 base, and 8 bases lay outside the gene matches. The CDR3 runs 15 residues. Per germline, CDR1 MNHNS and CDR2 SASEGT. The CDR3: CASSEVVRGSDGYTF. CDR3 nucleotide sequence: TGTGCCAGCAGTGAAGTGGTCAGGGGGTCTGATGGCTACACCTTC.

The chain joins TRBV6-4 to TRBJ1-6; TRBD1 might be the D (6 bases). The ends were cut back, 2 bases at V and 10 bases at J, with 12 bases in the middle. This CDR3 is built from 14 residues. Germline V gives CDR1 MRHNA, CDR2 SNTAGT. The CDR3 protein is CASSDGTSGSPLHF. The CDR3 DNA reads TGTGCCAGCAGTGACGGGACAAGTGGATCACCCCTCCACTTT.

The chain is built from TRBV19 and TRBJ2-7; 9 bases are a match to TRBD2. The CDR3 is 16 amino acids. The V gene's germline CDR1 is LNHDA and CDR2 SQIVND (reference sequence). The V gene end was trimmed by 6 bases and the J gene end by 0 bases; junction bases not matched to a gene: 9. CDR3: CASSPVAGGSSYEQYF. The CDR3 nucleotides are TGTGCCAGTAGCCCTGTTGCGGGGGGGAGCTCCTACGAGCAGTACTTC.

V is TRBV5-1 and J is TRBJ2-7; perhaps TRBD1 as D (6 bases). CDR3 length equals 13 residues. The V gene lost 1 base and the J gene lost 4 bases, with 9 bases spanning the gap. Germline assignment: CDR1 SGHRS and CDR2 YFSETQ. The CDR3 region has the DNA TGCGCCAGCAGCTTGAACAGGGATTACGAGCAGTACTTC. Residues: CASSLNRDYEQYF. Variable domain in full (rest from reference TRBV5-1 and TRBJ2-7): KAGVTQTPRYLIKTRGQQVTLSCSPISGHRSVSWYQQTPGQGLQFLFEYFSETQRNKGNFPGRFSGRQFSNSRSEMNVSTLELGDSALYLCASSLNRDYEQYFGPGTRLTVT.

The CDR3 sequence: CASGDPNQETQYF. The CDR3 nucleotides read TGTGCCAGCGGTGATCCAAACCAAGAGACCCAGTACTTC. This chain joins TRBV7-7 and TRBJ2-5; no firm D call. The ends were cut back, 8 bases at V and 0 bases at J, with 10 bases in the middle. From germline, CDR1 is SSHAT and CDR2 FNYEAQ (reference sequence). The CDR3 runs 13 residues.

The chain uses TRBV6-1 and TRBJ2-7; D is unresolved. CDR3 size: 15 residues. CDR1 is MNHNS, CDR2 SASEGT, per germline. V was pared by 3 bases and J by 0 bases, with 12 bases between. CDR3 amino acids: CASSDQSEISYEQYF. The DNA of the CDR3 is TGTGCCAGCAGTGATCAGTCAGAGATCTCCTACGAGCAGTACTTC.

The rearrangement links TRBV4-1 to TRBJ1-2, with 8 bases fitting TRBD1. The CDR3 covers 17 residues. CDR1 is MGHRA, CDR2 YSYEKL, per germline. The V gene end was trimmed by 6 bases and the J gene end by 3 bases; junction bases not matched to a gene: 15. CDR3 DNA sequence: TGCGCCAGCAGAACTTTCCTTGGGACAGGAGATTACTATGGCTACACCTTC. It encodes CASRTFLGTGDYYGYTF.

This chain links TRBV18 with TRBJ1-3; D gene unclear. The CDR3 extends over 15 amino acids. Per the germline V gene, CDR1 is KGHSH and CDR2 is LQKENI. V was cut by 4 bases and J by 0 bases, with 10 bases left in between. The CDR3 DNA reads TGTGCCAGCTCACACGGACGTTCCTCTGGAAACACCATATATTTT. Amino acid sequence: CASSHGRSSGNTIYF.

The chain carries TRBV30 and TRBJ1-2; D remains unclear. The V and J ends lost 0 bases and 0 bases respectively, with 8 bases between them. Looked up from germline, CDR1 is GTSNPN and CDR2 is SVGIG (reference sequence). CDR3 length: 14 residues. In nucleotides, the CDR3 is TGTGCCTGGAGTGTACTCAGATCTAACTATGGCTACACCTTC. It translates to CAWSVLRSNYGYTF.

Here the CDR3 reads CASVHPGQRMGSNQPQHF. CDR3 in DNA: TGTGCTAGTGTCCATCCCGGACAGAGAATGGGTAGCAATCAGCCCCAGCATTTT. The chain couples TRBV12-5 to TRBJ1-5; possible D gene TRBD1, 6 bases. The ends were cut back, 7 bases at V and 0 bases at J, with 22 bases in the middle. There are 18 residues in the CDR3. Per the germline V gene, CDR1 is LGHNT and CDR2 is FRNRAP.

The gene calls are TRBV18 and TRBJ1-5; TRBD1 might be the D (5 bases). V was cut by 1 base and J by 3 bases, with 13 bases left in between. The germline gives CDR1 KGHSH, CDR2 LQKENI. The CDR3 extends over 16 amino acids. CDR3 protein: CASSPLPQGFNQPQHF. The CDR3 bases are TGTGCCAGCTCACCACTCCCCCAGGGTTTCAATCAGCCCCAGCATTTT. Full variable domain (outside the CDR3, taken from reference TRBV18 and TRBJ1-5): NAGVMQNPRHLVRRRGQEARLRCSPMKGHSHVYWYRQLPEEGLKFMVYLQKENIIDESGMPKERFSAEFPKEGPSILRIQQVVRGDSAAYFCASSPLPQGFNQPQHFGDGTRLSIL.

The rearrangement joins TRBV18 to TRBJ1-2, with TRBD1 matching 8 bases. Trimming took 5 bases from V and 2 from J; bases not matched to a gene: 7. The CDR3 contains 15 residues. Germline CDR1 reads KGHSH; CDR2 reads LQKENI. The CDR3 region has the DNA TGTGCCAGCTCAACCGGGACAGGTAACAACTATGGCTACACCTTC. Translating it yields CASSTGTGNNYGYTF.

V usage is TRBV2 and J usage is TRBJ2-7; 9 nucleotides line up with TRBD1. The CDR3 runs 14 residues. J lost 2 bases, V lost 7 bases, and 6 bases had no gene match. Per the germline V gene, CDR1 is SNHLY and CDR2 is FYNNEI. The CDR3 sequence is CASTPGTGPYEQYF. The CDR3 bases are TGTGCCAGCACTCCCGGGACAGGGCCCTACGAGCAGTACTTC.

This sequence joins TRBV7-9 and TRBJ1-1; D ambiguous. The V end was cut by 3 bases, the J end by 2 bases, with 16 bases between. The CDR3 totals 16 residues. The germline CDR1 and CDR2 sequences are SEHNR and FQNEAQ (reference sequence). The CDR3 spells CASSFPASRSNTEAFF. DNA of the CDR3: TGTGCCAGCAGCTTCCCTGCCAGCAGGTCAAACACTGAAGCTTTCTTT.